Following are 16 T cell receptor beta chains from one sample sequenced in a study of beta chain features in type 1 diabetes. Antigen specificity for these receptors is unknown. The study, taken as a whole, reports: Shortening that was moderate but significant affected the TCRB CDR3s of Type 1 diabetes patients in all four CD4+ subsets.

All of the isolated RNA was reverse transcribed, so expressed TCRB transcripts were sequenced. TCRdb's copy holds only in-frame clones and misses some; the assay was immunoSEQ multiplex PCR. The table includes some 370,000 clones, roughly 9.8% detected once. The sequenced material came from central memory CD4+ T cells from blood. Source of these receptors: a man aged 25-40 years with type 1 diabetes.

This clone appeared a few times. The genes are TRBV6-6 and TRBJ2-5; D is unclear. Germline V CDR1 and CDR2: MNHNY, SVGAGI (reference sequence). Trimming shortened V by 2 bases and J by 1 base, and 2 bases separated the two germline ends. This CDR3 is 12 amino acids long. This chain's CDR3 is CASSYGQETQYF. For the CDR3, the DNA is TGTGCCAGCAGTTACGGCCAAGAGACCCAGTACTTC.

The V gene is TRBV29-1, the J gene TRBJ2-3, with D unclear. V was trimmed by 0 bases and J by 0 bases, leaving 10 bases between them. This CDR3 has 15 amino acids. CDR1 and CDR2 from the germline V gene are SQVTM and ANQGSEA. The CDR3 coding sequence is TGCAGCGTTGAAGAACCCAGGATTAGCACAGATACGCAGTATTTT. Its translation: CSVEEPRISTDTQYF.

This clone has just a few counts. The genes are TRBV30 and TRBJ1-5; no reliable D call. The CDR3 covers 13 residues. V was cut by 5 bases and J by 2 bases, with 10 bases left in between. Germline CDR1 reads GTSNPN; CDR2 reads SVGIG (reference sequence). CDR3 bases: TGTGCCTGGGGAGCCCGTGGCAATCAGCCCCAGCATTTT. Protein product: CAWGARGNQPQHF.

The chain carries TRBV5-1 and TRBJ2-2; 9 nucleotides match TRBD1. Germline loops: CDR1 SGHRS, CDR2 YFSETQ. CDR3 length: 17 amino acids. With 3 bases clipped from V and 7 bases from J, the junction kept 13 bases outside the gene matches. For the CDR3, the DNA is TGCGCCAGCAGCTCTTTACCGGGACAGGGTCATGGCGGGGAGCTGTTTTTT. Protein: CASSSLPGQGHGGELFF.

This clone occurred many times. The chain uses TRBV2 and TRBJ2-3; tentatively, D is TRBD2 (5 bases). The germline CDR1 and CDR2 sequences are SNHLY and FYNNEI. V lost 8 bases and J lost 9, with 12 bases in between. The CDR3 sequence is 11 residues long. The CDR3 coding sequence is TGTGCCAGCGCTGCCGGAGGAACGCAGTATTTT. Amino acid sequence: CASAAGGTQYF.

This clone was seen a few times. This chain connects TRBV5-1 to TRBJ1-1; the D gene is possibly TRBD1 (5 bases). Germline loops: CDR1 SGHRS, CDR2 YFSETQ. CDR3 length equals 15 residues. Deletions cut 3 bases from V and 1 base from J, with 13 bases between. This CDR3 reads CASSSEGHSNTEAFF. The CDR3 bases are TGCGCCAGCAGCTCGGAGGGGCATTCGAACACTGAAGCTTTCTTT. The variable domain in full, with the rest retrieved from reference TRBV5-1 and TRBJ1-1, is KAGVTQTPRYLIKTRGQQVTLSCSPISGHRSVSWYQQTPGQGLQFLFEYFSETQRNKGNFPGRFSGRQFSNSRSEMNVSTLELGDSALYLCASSSEGHSNTEAFFGQGTRLTVV.

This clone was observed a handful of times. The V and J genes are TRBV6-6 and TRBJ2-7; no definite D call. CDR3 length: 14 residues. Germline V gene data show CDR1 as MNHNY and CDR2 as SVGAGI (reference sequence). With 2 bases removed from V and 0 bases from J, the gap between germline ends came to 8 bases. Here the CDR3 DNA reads TGTGCCAGCAGTTACAGCCGGAGCTCCTACGAGCAGTACTTC. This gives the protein CASSYSRSSYEQYF.

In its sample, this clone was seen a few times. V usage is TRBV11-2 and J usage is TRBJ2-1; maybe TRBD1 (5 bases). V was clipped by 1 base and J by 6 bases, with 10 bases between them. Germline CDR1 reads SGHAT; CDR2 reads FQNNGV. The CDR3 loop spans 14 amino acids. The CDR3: CASSLGFRGNEQFF. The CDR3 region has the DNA TGTGCCAGCAGCTTAGGGTTTAGGGGCAATGAGCAGTTCTTC.

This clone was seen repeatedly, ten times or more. CDR3 sequence reads: CASSQGDPGVDEQFF. As DNA, the CDR3 is TGCGCCAGCAGCCAGGGAGACCCGGGCGTGGATGAGCAGTTCTTC. The V gene is TRBV5-1, the J gene TRBJ2-1, with D perhaps assigned TRBD1 or TRBD2 (5 bases each). The CDR3 extends over 15 amino acids. The V end lost 4 bases, the J end lost 8 bases, and 19 bases lay between the germline ends. CDR1 is SGHRS and CDR2 is YFSETQ in the germline V gene.

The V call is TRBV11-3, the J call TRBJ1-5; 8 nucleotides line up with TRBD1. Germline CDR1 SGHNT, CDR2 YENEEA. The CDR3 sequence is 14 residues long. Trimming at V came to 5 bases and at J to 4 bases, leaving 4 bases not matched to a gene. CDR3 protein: CASSMTGVNQPQHF. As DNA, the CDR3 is TGTGCCAGCAGCATGACAGGGGTGAATCAGCCCCAGCATTTT.

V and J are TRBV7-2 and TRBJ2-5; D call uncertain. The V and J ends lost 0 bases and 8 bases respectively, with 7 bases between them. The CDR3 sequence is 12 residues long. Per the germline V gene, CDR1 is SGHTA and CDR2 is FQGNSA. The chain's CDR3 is CASSLAGVTQYF. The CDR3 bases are TGTGCCAGCAGCTTAGCCGGTGTCACCCAGTACTTC.

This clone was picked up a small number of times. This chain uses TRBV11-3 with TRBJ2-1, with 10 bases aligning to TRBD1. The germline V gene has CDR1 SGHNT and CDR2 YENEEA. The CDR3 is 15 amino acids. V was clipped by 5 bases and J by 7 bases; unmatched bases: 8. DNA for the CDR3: TGTGCCAGCAGCGTTGGACAGGGGGACCCTAATGAGCAGTTCTTC. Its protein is CASSVGQGDPNEQFF.

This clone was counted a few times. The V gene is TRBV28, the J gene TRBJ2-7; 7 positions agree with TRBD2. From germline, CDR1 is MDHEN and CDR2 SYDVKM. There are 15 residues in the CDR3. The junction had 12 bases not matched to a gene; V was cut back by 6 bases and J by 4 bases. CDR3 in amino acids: CASSPAASGLYEQYF. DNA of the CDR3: TGTGCCAGCAGCCCGGCGGCTAGCGGCCTTTACGAGCAGTACTTC. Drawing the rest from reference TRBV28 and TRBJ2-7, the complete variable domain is DVKVTQSSRYLVKRTGEKVFLECVQDMDHENMFWYRQDPGLGLRLIYFSYDVKMKEKGDIPEGYSVSREKKERFSLILESASTNQTSMYLCASSPAASGLYEQYFGPGTRLTVT.

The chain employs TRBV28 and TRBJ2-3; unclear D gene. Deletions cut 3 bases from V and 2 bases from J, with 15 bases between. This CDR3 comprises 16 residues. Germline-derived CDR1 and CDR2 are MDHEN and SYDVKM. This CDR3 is CASSFVLWASTDTQYF. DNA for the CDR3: TGTGCCAGCAGTTTTGTCTTATGGGCTTCCACAGATACGCAGTATTTT.

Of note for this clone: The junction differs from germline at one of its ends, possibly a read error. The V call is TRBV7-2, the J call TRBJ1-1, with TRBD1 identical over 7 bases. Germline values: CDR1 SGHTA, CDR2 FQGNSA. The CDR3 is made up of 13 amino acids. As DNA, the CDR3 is TGTGCCAGCACCTTAGACAGGGTGGCTGAAGCTTTCTTT. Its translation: CASTLDRVAEAFF.

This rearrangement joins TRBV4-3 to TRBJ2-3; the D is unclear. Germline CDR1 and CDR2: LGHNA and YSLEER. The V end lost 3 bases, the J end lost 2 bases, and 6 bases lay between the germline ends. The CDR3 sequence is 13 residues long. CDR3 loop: CASSHPSTDTQYF. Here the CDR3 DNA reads TGCGCCAGCAGCCATCCGTCCACAGATACGCAGTATTTT.